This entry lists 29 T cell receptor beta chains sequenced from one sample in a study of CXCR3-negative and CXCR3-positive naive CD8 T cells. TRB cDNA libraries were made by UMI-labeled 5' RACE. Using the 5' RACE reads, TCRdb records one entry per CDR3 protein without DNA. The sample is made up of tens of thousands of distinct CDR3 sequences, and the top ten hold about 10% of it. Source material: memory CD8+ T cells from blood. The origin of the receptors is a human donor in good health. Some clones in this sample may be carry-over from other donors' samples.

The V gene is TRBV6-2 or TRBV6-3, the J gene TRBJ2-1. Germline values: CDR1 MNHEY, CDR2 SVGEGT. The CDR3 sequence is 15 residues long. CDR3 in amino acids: CASSTGRGPYNEQFF.

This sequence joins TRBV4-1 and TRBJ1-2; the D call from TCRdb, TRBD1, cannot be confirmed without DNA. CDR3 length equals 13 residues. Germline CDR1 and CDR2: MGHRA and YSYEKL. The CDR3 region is CASSLQGTSGYTF.

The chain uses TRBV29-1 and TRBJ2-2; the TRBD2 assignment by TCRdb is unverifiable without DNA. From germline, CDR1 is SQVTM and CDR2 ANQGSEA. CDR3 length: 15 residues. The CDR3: CSVVLAGGLNGELFF.

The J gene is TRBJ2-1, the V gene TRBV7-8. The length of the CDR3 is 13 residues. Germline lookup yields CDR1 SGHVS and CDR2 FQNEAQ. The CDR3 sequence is CASSHSSYNEQFF.

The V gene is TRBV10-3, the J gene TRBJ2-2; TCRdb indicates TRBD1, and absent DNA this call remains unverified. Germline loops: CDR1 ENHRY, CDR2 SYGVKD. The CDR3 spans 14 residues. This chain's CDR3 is CAISVDRDTGELFF.

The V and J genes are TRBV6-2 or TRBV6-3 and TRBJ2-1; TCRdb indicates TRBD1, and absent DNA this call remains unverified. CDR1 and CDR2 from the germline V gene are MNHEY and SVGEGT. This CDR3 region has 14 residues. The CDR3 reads CASSYGGNNNEQFF.

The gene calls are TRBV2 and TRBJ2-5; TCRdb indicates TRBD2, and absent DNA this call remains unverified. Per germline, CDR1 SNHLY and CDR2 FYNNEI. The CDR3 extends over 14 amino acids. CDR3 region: CASSRGLASETQYF.

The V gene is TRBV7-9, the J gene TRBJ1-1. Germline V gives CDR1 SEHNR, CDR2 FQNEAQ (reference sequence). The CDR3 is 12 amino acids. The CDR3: CASRFGRTEAFF. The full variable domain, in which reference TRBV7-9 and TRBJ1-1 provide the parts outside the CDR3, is DTGVSQNPRHKITKRGQNVTFRCDPISEHNRLYWYRQTLGQGPEFLTYFQNEAQLEKSRLLSDRFSAERPKGSFSTLEIQRTEQGDSAMYLCASRFGRTEAFFGQGTRLTVV.

The CDR3: CASSFGLAGFYEQYF. The chain employs TRBV5-1 and TRBJ2-7; the D call from TCRdb, TRBD2, cannot be confirmed without DNA. Germline assignment: CDR1 SGHRS and CDR2 YFSETQ. The CDR3 extends over 15 amino acids. Together with reference TRBV5-1 and TRBJ2-7, the CDR3 gives the full variable domain: KAGVTQTPRYLIKTRGQQVTLSCSPISGHRSVSWYQQTPGQGLQFLFEYFSETQRNKGNFPGRFSGRQFSNSRSEMNVSTLELGDSALYLCASSFGLAGFYEQYFGPGTRLTVT.

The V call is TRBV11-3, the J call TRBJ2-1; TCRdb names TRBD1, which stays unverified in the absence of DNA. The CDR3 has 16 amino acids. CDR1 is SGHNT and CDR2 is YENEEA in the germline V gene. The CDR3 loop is CASTDTGGAPYNEQFF.

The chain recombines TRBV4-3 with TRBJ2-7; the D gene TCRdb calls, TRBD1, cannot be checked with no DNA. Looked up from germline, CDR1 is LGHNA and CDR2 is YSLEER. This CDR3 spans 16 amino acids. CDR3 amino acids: CASSQEGSTQGYEQYF.

This CDR3 reads CSAWDGASHTEAFF. The rearrangement uses TRBV20-1 and TRBJ1-1. Per the germline V gene, CDR1 is DFQATT and CDR2 is SNEGSKA (reference sequence). This CDR3 is 14 amino acids long.

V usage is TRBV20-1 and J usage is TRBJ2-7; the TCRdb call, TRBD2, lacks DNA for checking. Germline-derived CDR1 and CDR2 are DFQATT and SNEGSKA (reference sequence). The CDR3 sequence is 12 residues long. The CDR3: CSARAGGGEQYF.

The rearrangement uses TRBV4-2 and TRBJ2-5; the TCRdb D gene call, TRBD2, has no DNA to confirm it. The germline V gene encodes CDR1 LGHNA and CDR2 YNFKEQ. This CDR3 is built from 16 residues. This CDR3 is CASSQELFSPQETQYF.

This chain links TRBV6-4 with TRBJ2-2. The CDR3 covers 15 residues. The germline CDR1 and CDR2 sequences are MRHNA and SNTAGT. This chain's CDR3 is CASSDSTSNTGELFF.

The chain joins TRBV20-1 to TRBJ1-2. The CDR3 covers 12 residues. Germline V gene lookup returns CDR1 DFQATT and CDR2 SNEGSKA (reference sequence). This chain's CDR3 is CSARVPGGGYTF.

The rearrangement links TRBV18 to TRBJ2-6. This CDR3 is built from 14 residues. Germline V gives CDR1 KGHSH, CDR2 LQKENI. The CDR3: CASSIGAGANVLTF. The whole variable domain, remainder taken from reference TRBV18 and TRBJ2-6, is NAGVMQNPRHLVRRRGQEARLRCSPMKGHSHVYWYRQLPEEGLKFMVYLQKENIIDESGMPKERFSAEFPKEGPSILRIQQVVRGDSAAYFCASSIGAGANVLTFGAGSRLTVL.

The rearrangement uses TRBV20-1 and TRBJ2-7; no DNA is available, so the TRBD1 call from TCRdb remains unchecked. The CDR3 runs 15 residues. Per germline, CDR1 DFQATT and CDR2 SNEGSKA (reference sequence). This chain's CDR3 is CSARDRDRATYEQYF.

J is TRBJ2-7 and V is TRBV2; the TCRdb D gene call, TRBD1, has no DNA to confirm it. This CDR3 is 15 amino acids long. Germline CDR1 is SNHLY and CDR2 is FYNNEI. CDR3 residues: CASSDTGTGDYEQYF.

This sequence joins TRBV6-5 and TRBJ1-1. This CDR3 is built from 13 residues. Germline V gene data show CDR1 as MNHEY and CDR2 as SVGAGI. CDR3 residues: CASSTFRRTEAFF.

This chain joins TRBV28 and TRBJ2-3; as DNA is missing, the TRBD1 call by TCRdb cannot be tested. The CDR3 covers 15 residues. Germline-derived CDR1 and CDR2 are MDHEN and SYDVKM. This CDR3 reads CASSPPDRGGDTQYF.

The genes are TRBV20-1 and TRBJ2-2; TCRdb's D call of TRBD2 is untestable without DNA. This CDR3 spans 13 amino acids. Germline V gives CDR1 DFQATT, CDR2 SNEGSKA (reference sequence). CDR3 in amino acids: CSASSGDSGELFF.

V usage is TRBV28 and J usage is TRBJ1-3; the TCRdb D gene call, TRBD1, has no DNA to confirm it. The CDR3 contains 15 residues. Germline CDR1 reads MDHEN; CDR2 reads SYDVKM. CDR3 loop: CASSVIGNSGNTIYF.

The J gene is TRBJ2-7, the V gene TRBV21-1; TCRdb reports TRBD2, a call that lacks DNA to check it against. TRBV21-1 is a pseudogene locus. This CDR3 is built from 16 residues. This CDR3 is CASSNAGGDPTREQYF.

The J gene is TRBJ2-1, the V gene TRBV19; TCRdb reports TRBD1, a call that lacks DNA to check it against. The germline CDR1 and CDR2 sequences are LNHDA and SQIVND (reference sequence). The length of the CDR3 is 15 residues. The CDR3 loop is CASSISQGLYNEQFF.

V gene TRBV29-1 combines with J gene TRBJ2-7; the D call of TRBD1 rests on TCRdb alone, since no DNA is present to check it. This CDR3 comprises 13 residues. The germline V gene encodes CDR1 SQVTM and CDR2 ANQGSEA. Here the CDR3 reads CSVEQGEGNEQYF.

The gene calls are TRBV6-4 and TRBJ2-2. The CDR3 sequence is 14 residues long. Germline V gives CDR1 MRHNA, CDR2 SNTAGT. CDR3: CASSASGSTGELFF.

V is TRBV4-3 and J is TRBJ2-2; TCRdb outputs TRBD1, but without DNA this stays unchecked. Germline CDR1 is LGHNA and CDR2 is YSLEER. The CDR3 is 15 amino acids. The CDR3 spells CASSQDPPRNRELFF.

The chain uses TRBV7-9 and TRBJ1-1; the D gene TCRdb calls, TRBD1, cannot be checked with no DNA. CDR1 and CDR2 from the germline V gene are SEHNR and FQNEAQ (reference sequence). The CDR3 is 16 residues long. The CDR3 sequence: CASSLVRFGKNTEAFF.